The rows below give T cell receptor beta chains drawn from one sample of a study of graft-versus-host responses after intestinal transplantation. Libraries were prepared by immunoSEQ multiplex PCR; TCRdb keeps only in-frame clonotypes and omits some of them. This table has roughly 120,000 clones, approximately 95% appearing once. These receptors lack a known antigen. The material sequenced was unstimulated CD8+ T cells sorted from spleen or lymph node cells, taken before intestinal transplant. All receptors derive from a human donor who received an intestinal transplant. Each CDR3 is given with its conserved first and last residue. The order of the fields is clone size, V gene, D gene, J gene, CDR3 DNA, CDR3 protein. A D gene is named only where the DNA matches it firmly. Some rows have no size entry. The others give once, few or many, or a class for an expanded clone.

>.|TRBV28|.|TRBJ2-5
TGTGCCAGCAGTGGGACCCACAGGGAGATAATCCAAGAGACCCAGTACTTC
CASSGTHREIIQETQYF
>once|TRBV27|TRBD2|TRBJ2-7
TGTGCCAGCAGTTCATCTAGCGGGCGCAGCTCCTACGAGCAGTACTTC
CASSSSSGRSSYEQYF
>.|TRBV7-9|TRBD1|TRBJ1-2
TGTGCCAGCAGCTTCGGGCAGGGGGCGGGAGGCTACACCTTC
CASSFGQGAGGYTF
>.|TRBV4-2|.|TRBJ2-2
TGTGCCAGCAGGCAAGGTATCGACTTCGACGGCACCGGGGAGCTGTTTTTT
CASRQGIDFDGTGELFF
>once|TRBV9|TRBD1|TRBJ1-1
TGTGCCAGCAGCGTGACCGACAGGGCGGACACTGAAGCTTTCTTT
CASSVTDRADTEAFF
>.|TRBV5-8|.|TRBJ1-1
TGTGCCAGCAGCTTGACAGCGAACACTGAAGCTTTCTTT
CASSLTANTEAFF
>.|TRBV19|.|TRBJ2-7
TGTGCCAGTAGTATGGGTAGCTCCTACGAGCAGTACTTC
CASSMGSSYEQYF
>.|TRBV11-2|TRBD1|TRBJ2-1
TGTGCCAGCAGCTGGGGGTCAGGGGGCAATGAGCAGTTCTTC
CASSWGSGGNEQFF
>.|TRBV4-2|.|TRBJ1-1
TGTGCCAGCAGCCAACTATGGGCTCCCAAAGGGGCTTTCTTT
CASSQLWAPKGAFF
>.|TRBV2|.|TRBJ2-5
TGTGCCAGCAGTGAACGTTTGGGCCAGGTTGGAAAAGAGACCCAGTACTTC
CASSERLGQVGKETQYF
>.|TRBV7-2|.|TRBJ2-1
TGTGCCAGCAGCTTCCTCGGGGGGCTGAGCTCCTACAATGAGCAGTTCTTC
CASSFLGGLSSYNEQFF
>.|TRBV7-2|.|TRBJ1-5
TGTGCCAGCAGCTTAGAAGGGGGCAATCAGCCCCAGCATTTT
CASSLEGGNQPQHF
>.|TRBV4-3|.|TRBJ2-3
TGCGCCAGCAGCCAAGACGGGGCGGGCTCTAGCACAGATACGCAGTATTTT
CASSQDGAGSSTDTQYF
>.|TRBV9|.|TRBJ2-7
TGTGCCAGCAGCGTAGGAGGCAGCAGCTCCTACGAGCAGTACTTC
CASSVGGSSSYEQYF
>once|TRBV5-6|.|TRBJ1-6
TGTGCCAGCAGCTTTGACAGGAATAATTCACCCCTCCACTTT
CASSFDRNNSPLHF
>.|TRBV2|TRBD1|TRBJ2-1
TGTGCCAGCTTAGCAGGACAGGGGCACCACAATGAGCAGTTCTTC
CASLAGQGHHNEQFF
>.|TRBV28|TRBD2|TRBJ2-7
TGTGCCAGCAGTCCCTACTACCCTAGCGGGAGGATCTACGAGCAGTACTTC
CASSPYYPSGRIYEQYF
>.|TRBV7-6|.|TRBJ2-5
TGTGCCAGCAGCTCCCATTCAGCGGTAGAAGAGACCCAGTACTTC
CASSSHSAVEETQYF
>.|TRBV28|.|TRBJ2-3
TGTGCCAGCAGTTTTTGGGTCCGGGGAACTAGCACAGATACGCAGTATTTT
CASSFWVRGTSTDTQYF
>.|TRBV18|TRBD2|TRBJ2-3
TGTGCCAGCTCACCTCTTGGACTAGCGGGAGGGCAGAAAGATACGCAGTATTTT
CASSPLGLAGGQKDTQYF
>.|TRBV5-1|TRBD1|TRBJ1-1
TGCGCCAGCAGCGAAGGACAGGGTAGAGCCACTGAAGCTTTCTTT
CASSEGQGRATEAFF
>few|TRBV7-9|.|TRBJ1-4
TGTGCCAGCAGCATTTCCGGGGGATATGAAAAACTGTTTTTT
CASSISGGYEKLFF